The 9 T cell receptor beta chains given below trace back to one sample, sequenced in a study of blood T cell repertoires in COVID-19. Here immunoSEQ multiplex PCR was the method, and the copy in TCRdb shows in-frame clones only, minus some. The table shows around 200,000 clones, with roughly 87% occurring only once. Sequencing input: peripheral blood. Every receptor here comes from a woman between 18 and 29 years old who had recovered from COVID-19.

J is TRBJ1-1 and V is TRBV6-5, with D hard to call. The CDR3 spans 16 residues. The germline CDR1 and CDR2 sequences are MNHEY and SVGAGI. Trimming pared 2 bases from V and 7 bases from J, leaving 20 bases between. The CDR3, as DNA: TGTGCCAGCAGTTACAATCTTGGGTGGCAGGAGGATGAAGCTTTCTTT. This sequence encodes CASSYNLGWQEDEAFF.

This chain joins TRBV7-6 and TRBJ2-7; 11 nucleotides agree with TRBD1. The germline CDR1 and CDR2 sequences are SGHVS and FNYEAQ. The CDR3 covers 16 residues. The ends lost 1 base at V and 3 bases at J; junction bases unmatched: 5. CDR3 loop: CASSLDPGQGGYEQYF. DNA of the CDR3: TGTGCCAGCAGCTTAGATCCGGGACAGGGGGGCTACGAGCAGTACTTC.

The chain links TRBV7-2 to TRBJ2-7, with TRBD1 as a possible D gene (6 bases). Germline V gene data show CDR1 as SGHTA and CDR2 as FQGNSA. The length of the CDR3 is 14 residues. The germline V and J ends were trimmed by 5 bases and 2 bases, with 13 bases remaining between them. CDR3 coding DNA: TGTGCCAGCAGCAAAACCGGGACAACCTACGAGCAGTACTTC. Encoded protein: CASSKTGTTYEQYF.

The chain links TRBV10-3 to TRBJ1-1; 9 positions match TRBD1. V lost 1 base to trimming and J lost 4 bases; unmatched junction nucleotides: 13. The CDR3 is 18 amino acids. CDR1 ENHRY and CDR2 SYGVKD come from the germline V gene. The CDR3 sequence is CAISEFIQGASESTEAFF. CDR3 sequence (DNA): TGTGCCATCAGTGAGTTTATACAGGGGGCGTCGGAGTCCACTGAAGCTTTCTTT.

This chain links TRBV28 with TRBJ1-1; D is perhaps TRBD1 (6 bases). The ends were cut back, 5 bases at V and 4 bases at J, with 17 bases in the middle. Germline CDR1 is MDHEN and CDR2 is SYDVKM. The CDR3 contains 15 residues. CDR3 protein: CASSPPTGWGTEAFF. In nucleotides, the CDR3 is TGTGCCAGCAGTCCTCCCACAGGGTGGGGCACTGAAGCTTTCTTT.

This sequence joins TRBV25-1 and TRBJ2-1; the match to TRBD2 covers 7 bases. The junction had 7 bases not matched to a gene; V was cut back by 2 bases and J by 0 bases. This CDR3 is built from 17 residues. Germline values: CDR1 MGHDK, CDR2 SYGVNS. CDR3 in DNA: TGTGCCAGCAGTGAACCTATCGCGGGAGTCTCCTACAATGAGCAGTTCTTC. It translates to CASSEPIAGVSYNEQFF. Drawing the rest from reference TRBV25-1 and TRBJ2-1, the complete variable domain is EADIYQTPRYLVIGTGKKITLECSQTMGHDKMYWYQQDPGMELHLIHYSYGVNSTEKGDLSSESTVSRIRTEHFPLTLESARPSHTSQYLCASSEPIAGVSYNEQFFGPGTRLTVL.

This clone was seen only a few times. The rearrangement joins TRBV27 to TRBJ1-3; TRBD1 might be the D (6 bases). The CDR3 is made up of 13 amino acids. Trimming stripped 5 bases from V and 6 bases from J, with 11 bases between. Germline V gene data show CDR1 as MNHEY and CDR2 as SMNVEV (reference sequence). CDR3 loop: CASSAGTPNTIYF. The CDR3 DNA reads TGTGCCAGCAGTGCCGGGACACCAAACACCATATATTTT.

This clone is a singleton in its sample. This chain uses TRBV27 with TRBJ2-1; 7 nucleotides agree with TRBD2. The CDR3 totals 13 residues. The V gene's germline CDR1 is MNHEY and CDR2 SMNVEV (reference sequence). Germline trimming cut 9 bases from V and 7 bases from J; bases unmatched to any gene: 9. This chain's CDR3 is CASRRESRNEQFF. The CDR3 nucleotides are TGTGCCAGTAGGCGGGAGTCTCGAAATGAGCAGTTCTTC.

The rearrangement uses TRBV5-1 and TRBJ2-2; 13 bases line up with TRBD2. Per germline, CDR1 SGHRS and CDR2 YFSETQ. The CDR3 has 18 residues. With V trimmed by 0 bases and J by 1 base, 3 bases remained unmatched. CDR3 loop: CASSLGGLAGKNTGELFF. DNA for the CDR3: TGCGCCAGCAGCTTGGGGGGACTAGCGGGAAAGAACACCGGGGAGCTGTTTTTT.